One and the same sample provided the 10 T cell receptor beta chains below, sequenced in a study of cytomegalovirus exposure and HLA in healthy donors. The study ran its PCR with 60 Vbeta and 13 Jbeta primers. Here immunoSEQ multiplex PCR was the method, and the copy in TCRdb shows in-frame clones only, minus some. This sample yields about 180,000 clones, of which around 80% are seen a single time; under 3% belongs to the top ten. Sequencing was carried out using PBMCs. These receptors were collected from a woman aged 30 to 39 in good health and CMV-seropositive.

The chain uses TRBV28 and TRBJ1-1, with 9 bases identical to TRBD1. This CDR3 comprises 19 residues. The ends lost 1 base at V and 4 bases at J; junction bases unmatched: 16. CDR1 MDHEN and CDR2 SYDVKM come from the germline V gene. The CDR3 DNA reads TGTGCCAGCAGTTTATCCTCGGTTCGGGACAGGGAATTGAGCACTGAAGCTTTCTTT. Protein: CASSLSSVRDRELSTEAFF.

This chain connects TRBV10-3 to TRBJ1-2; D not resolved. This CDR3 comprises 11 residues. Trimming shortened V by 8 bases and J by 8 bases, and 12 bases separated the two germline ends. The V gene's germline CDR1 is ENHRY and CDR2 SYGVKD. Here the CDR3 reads CAISRSEGYTF. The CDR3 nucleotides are TGTGCCATCTCTCGGTCTGAGGGCTACACCTTC.

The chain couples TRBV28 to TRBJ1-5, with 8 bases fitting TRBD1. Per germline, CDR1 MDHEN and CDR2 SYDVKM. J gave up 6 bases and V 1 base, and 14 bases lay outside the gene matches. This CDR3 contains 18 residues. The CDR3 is CASSLSILSQGAGQPQHF. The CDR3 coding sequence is TGTGCCAGCAGTTTATCAATATTGAGTCAGGGGGCGGGTCAGCCCCAGCATTTT.

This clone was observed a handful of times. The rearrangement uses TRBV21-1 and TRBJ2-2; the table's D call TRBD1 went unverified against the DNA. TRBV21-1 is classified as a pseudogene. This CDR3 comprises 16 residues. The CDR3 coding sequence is TGTGCCAGCAGTCTTTTGGGACAGGGTGACACCGGGGAGCTGTTTTTT. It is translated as CASSLLGQGDTGELFF.

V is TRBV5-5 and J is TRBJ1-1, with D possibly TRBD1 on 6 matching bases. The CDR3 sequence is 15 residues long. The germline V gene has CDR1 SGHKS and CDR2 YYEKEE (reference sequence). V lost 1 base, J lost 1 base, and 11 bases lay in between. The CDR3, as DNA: TGTGCCAGCAGCTTGAGACCCAGGGGGAACACTGAAGCTTTCTTT. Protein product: CASSLRPRGNTEAFF.

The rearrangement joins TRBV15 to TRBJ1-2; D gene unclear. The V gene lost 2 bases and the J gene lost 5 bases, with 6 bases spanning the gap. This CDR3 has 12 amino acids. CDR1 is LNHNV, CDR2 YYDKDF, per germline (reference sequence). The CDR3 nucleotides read TGTGCCACCAGCAGAACAGCTTATGGCTACACCTTC. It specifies CATSRTAYGYTF.

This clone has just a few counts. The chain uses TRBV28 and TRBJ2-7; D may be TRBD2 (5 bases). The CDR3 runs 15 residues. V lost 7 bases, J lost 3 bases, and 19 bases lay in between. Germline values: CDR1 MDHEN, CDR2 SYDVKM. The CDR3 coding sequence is TGTGCCAGCACTCCCCGCGGGCAGCGGATCTACGAGCAGTACTTC. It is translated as CASTPRGQRIYEQYF.

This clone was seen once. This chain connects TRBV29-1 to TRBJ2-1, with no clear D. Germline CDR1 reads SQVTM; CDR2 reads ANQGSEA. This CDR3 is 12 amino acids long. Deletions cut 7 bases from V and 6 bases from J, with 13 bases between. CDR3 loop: CSAPRTGNEQFF. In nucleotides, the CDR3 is TGCAGCGCCCCCCGAACGGGCAATGAGCAGTTCTTC.

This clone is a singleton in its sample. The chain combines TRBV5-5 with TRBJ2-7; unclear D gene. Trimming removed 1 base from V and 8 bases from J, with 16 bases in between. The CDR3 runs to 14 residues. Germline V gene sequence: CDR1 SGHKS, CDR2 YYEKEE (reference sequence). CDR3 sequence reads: CASSLLPGTGQQYF. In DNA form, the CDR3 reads TGTGCCAGCAGCTTGCTTCCAGGAACCGGCCAGCAGTACTTC.

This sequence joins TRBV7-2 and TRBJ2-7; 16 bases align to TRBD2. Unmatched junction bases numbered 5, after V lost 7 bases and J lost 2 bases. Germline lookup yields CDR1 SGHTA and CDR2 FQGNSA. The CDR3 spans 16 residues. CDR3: CASNLGLAGGAYEQYF. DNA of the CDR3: TGTGCCAGCAACTTGGGACTAGCGGGGGGGGCCTACGAGCAGTACTTC.